These T cell receptor beta chains were read from a single sample in a study of T cell responses to AZD1222 COVID-19 vaccine. Here immunoSEQ multiplex PCR was the method, and the copy in TCRdb shows in-frame clones only, minus some. The sample gives about 68,000 clones, 80% of which show up once; 12% is in the top ten. The sequencing here drew on peripheral blood, taken on day 0 of AZD1222 vaccination. Every receptor here comes from an adult in good health. The CDR3 runs from the conserved cysteine through the conserved F or W. A D gene is named only where the DNA matches it firmly. Clone size is stated in some rows and not others, as once, few, many or a class when expanded.

j_gene,abundance,v_gene,d_gene,CDR3aa,CDR3nt
TRBJ2-3,-,TRBV7-2,-,CASSLGGLEEYF,TGTGCCAGCAGCTTAGGAGGACTGGAGGAGTATTTT
TRBJ2-7,-,TRBV3-1/TRBV3-2,-,CASSHRESYEQYF,TGTGCCAGCAGCCACAGGGAATCCTACGAGCAGTACTTC
TRBJ2-3,-,TRBV3-1/TRBV3-2,TRBD1,CASSARQGLGDTQYF,TGTGCCAGCAGCGCAAGACAGGGGCTAGGTGATACGCAGTATTTT
TRBJ2-5,-,TRBV7-8,-,CASSQNNQETQYF,TGTGCCAGCAGCCAGAACAACCAAGAGACCCAGTACTTC
TRBJ1-2,-,TRBV6-5,-,CASVVPGLYGYTF,TGTGCCAGCGTCGTTCCAGGCCTATATGGCTACACCTTC
TRBJ2-3,-,TRBV7-2,TRBD2,CASSLGGGADTQYF,TGTGCCAGCAGCTTGGGCGGGGGGGCAGATACGCAGTATTTT
TRBJ2-7,-,TRBV28,-,CATNGYSYEQYF,TGTGCCACCAACGGATATTCCTACGAGCAGTACTTC
TRBJ1-2,-,TRBV28,-,CASGRDPNGYTF,TGTGCCAGCGGACGTGATCCTAATGGCTACACCTTC
TRBJ1-1,-,TRBV6-5,-,CASSNRVLNTEAFF,TGTGCCAGCAGTAACAGGGTTTTGAACACTGAAGCTTTCTTT
TRBJ1-5,-,TRBV7-8,TRBD1,CASSLWTGVYQPQHF,TGTGCCAGCAGCCTTTGGACAGGGGTGTACCAGCCCCAGCATTTT
TRBJ1-6,-,TRBV27,TRBD1,CASSFRQGGDSPLHF,TGTGCCAGCAGTTTCCGACAGGGGGGAGATTCACCCCTCCACTTT
TRBJ1-5,-,TRBV12-3/TRBV12-4,-,CASSFWDNQPQHF,TGTGCCAGCAGTTTTTGGGACAATCAGCCCCAGCATTTT
TRBJ2-3,-,TRBV6-2/TRBV6-3,-,CASSRGTDTQYF,TGTGCCAGCAGCCGGGGCACAGATACGCAGTATTTT
TRBJ1-2,-,TRBV4-2,-,CASSQDSSGNYGYTF,TGTGCCAGCAGCCAAGATAGTAGCGGTAACTATGGCTACACCTTC
TRBJ2-7,-,TRBV3-1/TRBV3-2,-,CASSQMGGGREQYF,TGTGCCAGCAGCCAGATGGGGGGCGGGCGCGAGCAGTACTTC
TRBJ1-2,-,TRBV11-2,-,CASSLAGEGGYTF,TGTGCCAGCAGCTTAGCGGGTGAGGGTGGCTACACCTTC
TRBJ2-1,once,TRBV15,-,CATWGPTAWGEQFF,TGTGCCACTTGGGGACCCACCGCGTGGGGTGAGCAGTTCTTC
TRBJ2-5,once,TRBV3-1/TRBV3-2,TRBD2,CASSLTSGATETQYF,TGTGCCAGCAGCCTAACTAGCGGGGCGACCGAGACCCAGTACTTC
TRBJ2-1,-,TRBV5-1,-,CASSLGPLGNQRQSSYNEQFF,TGCGCCAGCAGCTTGGGCCCCCTAGGCAACCAACGCCAGAGCTCCTACAATGAGCAGTTCTTC
TRBJ1-2,-,TRBV19,TRBD1,CASSIRTGNNYGYTF,TGTGCCAGTAGTATCCGGACAGGGAATAACTATGGCTACACCTTC
TRBJ1-6,-,TRBV20-1,TRBD1,CSASSSGGGYNSPLHF,TGCAGTGCTAGTTCATCAGGGGGAGGCTATAATTCACCCCTCCACTTT
TRBJ2-7,-,TRBV5-1,TRBD1,CASSPGGASLYEQYF,TGCGCCAGCAGCCCAGGGGGCGCGAGCCTCTACGAGCAGTACTTC
TRBJ1-2,few,TRBV13,TRBD1,CASSFRGRWVDGYTF,TGTGCCAGCAGCTTCAGGGGGCGGTGGGTCGATGGCTACACCTTC
TRBJ1-2,once,TRBV25-1,-,CASSDGYGYTF,TGTGCCAGCAGTGATGGGTATGGCTACACCTTC
TRBJ2-1,-,TRBV5-4,TRBD2,CASSRRYGTSGYIGEQFF,TGTGCCAGCAGCCGGAGATATGGGACTAGCGGATATATTGGTGAGCAGTTCTTC
TRBJ1-6,-,TRBV6-2/TRBV6-3,-,CASSLRQYNSPLHF,TGTGCCAGCAGTCTCCGACAGTATAATTCACCCCTCCACTTT
TRBJ2-1,few,TRBV6-6,TRBD1,CASSLFQDRVGNEQFF,TGTGCCAGCAGCCTCTTCCAGGACAGGGTCGGGAATGAGCAGTTCTTC
TRBJ2-6,-,TRBV12-2,-,CASRLIFMDRSSGANVLTF,TGTGCAAGTCGCTTAATATTCATGGACAGGAGCTCTGGGGCCAACGTCCTGACTTTC
TRBJ2-7,-,TRBV10-2,-,CASNGVSGPDEQYF,TGCGCCAGCAATGGGGTTAGCGGCCCGGACGAGCAGTACTTC
TRBJ1-1,-,TRBV5-4,-,CASSLGYTEAFF,TGTGCCAGCAGCTTGGGGTACACTGAAGCTTTCTTT
TRBJ1-3,-,TRBV30,-,CALPQGFTIYF,TGTGCCTTACCACAGGGTTTCACCATATATTTT
TRBJ2-1,few,TRBV6-5,-,CASSWGPEGQFF,TGTGCCAGCAGTTGGGGGCCAGAAGGGCAGTTCTTC
TRBJ2-1,-,TRBV10-1,TRBD2,CASSELSGGRNNEQFF,TGCGCCAGCAGTGAGTTATCGGGGGGAAGAAACAATGAGCAGTTCTTC
TRBJ2-4,-,TRBV2,-,CASSEWGRAKNIQYF,TGTGCCAGCAGTGAATGGGGGAGAGCCAAAAACATTCAGTACTTC
TRBJ1-6,-,TRBV11-2,TRBD1,CASSFSTGGVRNSPLHF,TGTGCCAGCAGCTTCTCGACAGGGGGCGTACGTAATTCACCCCTCCACTTT
TRBJ1-2,-,TRBV28,-,CASSLGLGNYGYTF,TGTGCCAGCAGCTTGGGCTTGGGAAACTATGGCTACACCTTC
TRBJ2-3,-,TRBV5-1,TRBD2,CASSSASGGTQYF,TGCGCCAGCAGCTCAGCTAGCGGGGGGACGCAGTATTTT
TRBJ1-1,-,TRBV30,-,CAWITGWPKTEAFF,TGTGCCTGGATCACCGGGTGGCCCAAAACTGAAGCTTTCTTT
TRBJ2-3,-,TRBV5-4,TRBD2,CASSRTSGGISTDTQYF,TGTGCCAGCAGTCGGACTAGCGGGGGGATCAGCACAGATACGCAGTATTTT
TRBJ2-7,-,TRBV19,-,CASSSPSSYEQYF,TGTGCCAGTAGTTCCCCCAGCTCCTACGAGCAGTACTTC
TRBJ1-1,-,TRBV18,-,CASSPRAGNTEAFF,TGTGCCAGCTCACCCCGGGCGGGGAACACTGAAGCTTTCTTT
TRBJ2-1,-,TRBV9,-,CASSVHAEFYNEQFF,TGTGCCAGCAGCGTACACGCGGAGTTCTACAATGAGCAGTTCTTC
TRBJ1-1,-,TRBV14,-,CASSHRGRTEAFF,TGTGCCAGCAGCCATAGGGGGAGAACTGAAGCTTTCTTT
TRBJ2-3,-,TRBV4-1,-,CASSQARGTDTQYF,TGCGCCAGCAGCCAAGCCAGGGGCACAGATACGCAGTATTTT
TRBJ1-4,-,TRBV4-3,TRBD1,CASSQAADRGNEKLFF,TGCGCCAGCAGCCAGGCCGCCGACAGGGGCAATGAAAAACTGTTTTTT
TRBJ1-1,-,TRBV19,-,CASIGAGRISYTEAFF,TGTGCCAGTATTGGCGCAGGGCGTATAAGTTACACTGAAGCTTTCTTT
TRBJ1-1,-,TRBV2,-,CASNEVDTEAFF,TGTGCCAGCAATGAGGTTGACACTGAAGCTTTCTTT
TRBJ2-1,once,TRBV18,-,CASSGTVNNEQFF,TGTGCCAGCTCCGGGACGGTAAACAATGAGCAGTTCTTC
TRBJ1-1,few,TRBV2,-,CASSGQVNTEAFF,TGTGCCAGCAGTGGACAGGTGAACACTGAAGCTTTCTTT
TRBJ2-5,-,TRBV7-8,TRBD1,CASSLYWGQGFRETQYF,TGTGCCAGCAGCTTATACTGGGGACAGGGGTTCCGAGAGACCCAGTACTTC
TRBJ1-5,-,TRBV30,-,CAWSVRGLYSNQPQHF,TGTGCCTGGAGTGTAAGGGGACTTTATAGCAATCAGCCCCAGCATTTT
TRBJ2-5,-,TRBV19,-,CASSIQWGVGQETQYF,TGTGCCAGTAGTATTCAGTGGGGCGTGGGCCAAGAGACCCAGTACTTC
TRBJ2-5,few,TRBV29-1,-,CSVEDRTYQETQYF,TGCAGCGTTGAAGATCGAACGTACCAAGAGACCCAGTACTTC
TRBJ1-6,-,TRBV7-9,-,CASSLGFNNSPLHF,TGTGCCAGCAGCCTGGGCTTTAATAATTCACCCCTCCACTTT